The sequence of this TCR beta chain was determined in a study of early T cells in non-severe SARS-CoV-2 infection. As for the study in general: From unsorted whole blood, bulk RNA was sequenced, and the chains remained unpaired.

Broader study findings: A preference for anti-spike CD8 responses marked VDJdb matching, which missed private and CD4 specificities.

The CDR3 has 16 residues. Per the germline V gene, CDR1 is DFQATT and CDR2 is SNEGSKA (reference sequence). V dropped 6 bases and J dropped 2; count of bases not matched to a gene: 9. Each single cDNA molecule received a unique molecular identifier. TCRdb re-called the 5' RACE reads with MiXCR, one entry per CDR3 protein. The sample lists roughly 60,000 distinct CDR3 sequences, over 10% occurring once. At least ten counts were recorded for this clonotype. Its antigen is not known. The rearrangement uses TRBV20-1 and TRBJ2-7, with TRBD2 identical over 14 bases. The receptor's source is an adult who was a healthcare worker with PCR-confirmed SARS-CoV-2 infection or an uninfected control (not recorded which). Material: whole blood. CDR3 region: CSATTSGRGEAYEQYF. CDR3 DNA: TGCAGTGCCACGACTAGCGGGAGGGGAGAGGCCTACGAGCAGTACTTC.